The rows below give T cell receptor beta chains drawn from one sample of a study of Ad26.COV2.S vaccination and SARS-CoV-2 variants. Profiled with immunoSEQ multiplex PCR; TCRdb holds only in-frame clones, not every one. This sample has some 340,000 clones, with about 86% found just once. The sequenced sample was peripheral blood, obtained in a trial of Ad26.COV2.S vaccine versus placebo. All receptors derive from a person between 18 and 60 years old who received the Ad26.COV2.S COVID-19 vaccine or a placebo. Each CDR3 is given with its conserved first and last residue. Fields, in order: V gene, J gene, clone size, D gene, CDR3 protein, CDR3 DNA. The D gene is left open where the match is weak. Some rows mark clone size as missing; the rest say once, few, many or name a class of expanded clone.

V gene: TRBV30; J gene: TRBJ1-3; clone size: .; D gene: .; CDR3 protein: CACQGWNTIYF; CDR3 DNA: TGTGCCTGTCAAGGGTGGAACACCATATATTTT
V gene: TRBV5-4; J gene: TRBJ2-5; clone size: .; D gene: .; CDR3 protein: CASSLNYQETQYF; CDR3 DNA: TGTGCCAGCAGCTTGAACTACCAAGAGACCCAGTACTTC
V gene: TRBV2; J gene: TRBJ1-6; clone size: .; D gene: TRBD1; CDR3 protein: CASSDMGQIKSPLHF; CDR3 DNA: TGTGCCAGCAGTGACATGGGACAGATCAAGTCACCCCTCCACTTT
V gene: TRBV7-8; J gene: TRBJ1-6; clone size: .; D gene: .; CDR3 protein: CASSLAEAGGNSPLHF; CDR3 DNA: TGTGCCAGCAGCTTAGCGGAGGCTGGGGGCAATTCACCCCTCCACTTT
V gene: TRBV27; J gene: TRBJ2-1; clone size: once; D gene: .; CDR3 protein: CASSFSGAPYNEQFF; CDR3 DNA: TGTGCCAGCAGTTTTTCCGGCGCACCCTACAATGAGCAGTTCTTC
V gene: TRBV6-2/TRBV6-3; J gene: TRBJ1-2; clone size: .; D gene: .; CDR3 protein: CASSKTLTYGYTF; CDR3 DNA: TGTGCCAGCAGTAAGACATTAACGTATGGCTACACCTTC
V gene: TRBV5-6; J gene: TRBJ2-1; clone size: few; D gene: TRBD2; CDR3 protein: CASSLVSSGGVSYNEQFF; CDR3 DNA: TGTGCCAGCAGCTTGGTGTCTAGCGGGGGGGTCTCCTACAATGAGCAGTTCTTC
V gene: TRBV6-2/TRBV6-3; J gene: TRBJ2-3; clone size: .; D gene: .; CDR3 protein: CASSYDSRASDTQYF; CDR3 DNA: TGTGCCAGCAGTTACGACAGTCGAGCATCAGATACGCAGTATTTT
V gene: TRBV18; J gene: TRBJ1-3; clone size: .; D gene: TRBD1; CDR3 protein: CASSPYRDSSGNTIYF; CDR3 DNA: TGTGCCAGCTCACCATACCGGGACAGCTCTGGAAACACCATATATTTT
V gene: TRBV4-3; J gene: TRBJ1-4; clone size: .; D gene: TRBD1; CDR3 protein: CASSSSTDRGGGEKLFF; CDR3 DNA: TGCGCCAGCAGCAGTTCCACCGACAGGGGAGGTGGGGAAAAACTGTTTTTT
V gene: TRBV7-2; J gene: TRBJ2-2; clone size: .; D gene: .; CDR3 protein: CASSHPGGWELFF; CDR3 DNA: TGTGCCAGCAGCCACCCGGGGGGCTGGGAGCTGTTTTTT
V gene: TRBV20-1; J gene: TRBJ2-7; clone size: .; D gene: TRBD1; CDR3 protein: CSASLRDRGSRDEQYF; CDR3 DNA: TGCAGTGCCAGTCTACGGGACAGGGGAAGTCGTGACGAGCAGTACTTC
V gene: TRBV5-1; J gene: TRBJ1-2; clone size: .; D gene: .; CDR3 protein: CASSLDGGNGYTF; CDR3 DNA: TGCGCCAGCAGCTTGGATGGGGGTAACGGCTACACCTTC
V gene: TRBV4-3; J gene: TRBJ1-1; clone size: .; D gene: .; CDR3 protein: CASSQGTDTEAFF; CDR3 DNA: TGCGCCAGCAGCCAAGGGACAGACACTGAAGCTTTCTTT
V gene: TRBV4-1; J gene: TRBJ1-4; clone size: .; D gene: .; CDR3 protein: CASSQDRTNEKLFF; CDR3 DNA: TGCGCCAGCAGCCAAGATCGAACTAATGAAAAACTGTTTTTT
V gene: TRBV29-1; J gene: TRBJ1-2; clone size: once; D gene: .; CDR3 protein: CSVEGRERSGYTF; CDR3 DNA: TGCAGCGTTGAGGGCAGGGAGCGGTCTGGCTACACCTTC
V gene: TRBV10-3; J gene: TRBJ1-2; clone size: .; D gene: TRBD1; CDR3 protein: CAIGSLQGNNYGYTF; CDR3 DNA: TGTGCCATCGGATCCCTACAGGGGAACAACTATGGCTACACCTTC
V gene: TRBV5-1; J gene: TRBJ2-3; clone size: .; D gene: .; CDR3 protein: CASSFNRVNDRTQYF; CDR3 DNA: TGCGCCAGCAGCTTCAACAGGGTAAATGATCGAACGCAGTATTTT
V gene: TRBV5-4; J gene: TRBJ2-3; clone size: .; D gene: TRBD2; CDR3 protein: CASSHGGAMTDTQYF; CDR3 DNA: TGTGCCAGCAGCCACGGGGGGGCCATGACAGATACGCAGTATTTT
V gene: TRBV13; J gene: TRBJ1-1; clone size: .; D gene: .; CDR3 protein: CASSLAEGRAEAFF; CDR3 DNA: TGTGCCAGCAGCTTAGCTGAGGGAAGGGCTGAAGCTTTCTTT
V gene: TRBV5-4; J gene: TRBJ2-1; clone size: .; D gene: TRBD1; CDR3 protein: CASSEPGTGPYNEQFF; CDR3 DNA: TGTGCCAGCAGTGAGCCCGGGACAGGTCCTTACAATGAGCAGTTCTTC
V gene: TRBV30; J gene: TRBJ2-7; clone size: .; D gene: .; CDR3 protein: CAWGRAPRDYEQYF; CDR3 DNA: TGTGCCTGGGGGCGCGCCCCCCGGGACTACGAGCAGTACTTC
V gene: TRBV7-2; J gene: TRBJ2-7; clone size: .; D gene: .; CDR3 protein: CASSPGGVRYEQYF; CDR3 DNA: TGTGCCAGCAGTCCGGGGGGCGTGAGGTACGAGCAGTACTTC
V gene: TRBV6-5; J gene: TRBJ1-2; clone size: .; D gene: .; CDR3 protein: CASSQQGGSNYGYTF; CDR3 DNA: TGTGCCAGCAGCCAACAGGGCGGTTCTAACTATGGCTACACCTTC
V gene: TRBV19; J gene: TRBJ1-2; clone size: .; D gene: .; CDR3 protein: CASSIVAEGPPWTF; CDR3 DNA: TGTGCCAGTAGTATAGTTGCAGAGGGGCCTCCTTGGACCTTC
V gene: TRBV6-5; J gene: TRBJ1-6; clone size: .; D gene: TRBD1; CDR3 protein: CASSYGRGRDGSPLHF; CDR3 DNA: TGTGCCAGCAGTTACGGGAGGGGGCGCGATGGTTCACCCCTCCACTTT
V gene: TRBV5-1; J gene: TRBJ1-6; clone size: .; D gene: .; CDR3 protein: CASSSYIAPGQGNHYNSPLHF; CDR3 DNA: TGCGCCAGCAGCTCGTACATAGCGCCGGGACAAGGAAACCACTATAATTCACCCCTCCACTTT
V gene: TRBV29-1; J gene: TRBJ2-2; clone size: once; D gene: .; CDR3 protein: CSVVVQINTGELFF; CDR3 DNA: TGCAGCGTTGTTGTACAGATAAACACCGGGGAGCTGTTTTTT
V gene: TRBV2; J gene: TRBJ2-6; clone size: once; D gene: .; CDR3 protein: CASSVPGPLSGANVLTF; CDR3 DNA: TGTGCCAGCAGCGTACCGGGCCCCCTCTCTGGGGCCAACGTCCTGACTTTC
V gene: TRBV6-5; J gene: TRBJ2-5; clone size: .; D gene: .; CDR3 protein: CASTQETQYF; CDR3 DNA: TGTGCCAGCACCCAAGAGACCCAGTACTTC
V gene: TRBV2; J gene: TRBJ2-2; clone size: .; D gene: .; CDR3 protein: CASSEKTVNTGELFF; CDR3 DNA: TGTGCCAGCAGTGAGAAGACAGTGAACACCGGGGAGCTGTTTTTT
V gene: TRBV5-1; J gene: TRBJ1-3; clone size: once; D gene: TRBD1; CDR3 protein: CASSYQTGAGNTIYF; CDR3 DNA: TGCGCCAGCAGCTATCAGACAGGGGCTGGAAACACCATATATTTT
V gene: TRBV10-2; J gene: TRBJ1-2; clone size: .; D gene: .; CDR3 protein: CASSPNLGRGYTF; CDR3 DNA: TGCGCCAGCAGTCCCAACTTAGGTCGGGGCTACACCTTC
V gene: TRBV4-3; J gene: TRBJ1-2; clone size: .; D gene: TRBD1; CDR3 protein: CASSQARTGVGYTF; CDR3 DNA: TGCGCCAGCAGCCAAGCTCGGACAGGGGTCGGCTACACCTTC
V gene: TRBV4-1; J gene: TRBJ2-7; clone size: .; D gene: TRBD2; CDR3 protein: CASSQASGGIIFYEQYF; CDR3 DNA: TGCGCCAGCAGCCAAGCTAGCGGGGGGATAATTTTTTACGAGCAGTACTTC
V gene: TRBV7-9; J gene: TRBJ2-5; clone size: .; D gene: .; CDR3 protein: CASSLRTEKETQYF; CDR3 DNA: TGTGCCAGCAGCTTAAGGACCGAGAAAGAGACCCAGTACTTC
V gene: TRBV5-1; J gene: TRBJ2-3; clone size: .; D gene: .; CDR3 protein: CASSLSGTSTDTQYF; CDR3 DNA: TGCGCCAGCAGCCTTTCCGGGACTAGCACAGATACGCAGTATTTT
V gene: TRBV12-5; J gene: TRBJ1-1; clone size: .; D gene: .; CDR3 protein: CASGFPGPQGNTEAFF; CDR3 DNA: TGTGCTAGTGGTTTCCCCGGTCCACAGGGTAACACTGAAGCTTTCTTT
V gene: TRBV2; J gene: TRBJ2-3; clone size: .; D gene: TRBD2; CDR3 protein: CASSVGGGEDTQYF; CDR3 DNA: TGTGCCAGCAGTGTTGGCGGGGGGGAGGATACGCAGTATTTT
V gene: TRBV7-2; J gene: TRBJ2-1; clone size: .; D gene: TRBD1; CDR3 protein: CASGRQGVHNEQFF; CDR3 DNA: TGTGCCAGCGGAAGACAGGGGGTCCACAATGAGCAGTTCTTC
V gene: TRBV12-3/TRBV12-4; J gene: TRBJ1-6; clone size: .; D gene: .; CDR3 protein: CASSPNLDSPLHF; CDR3 DNA: TGTGCCAGCAGTCCAAACTTGGATTCACCCCTCCACTTT
V gene: TRBV4-1; J gene: TRBJ1-1; clone size: once; D gene: .; CDR3 protein: CASSQGPGSMNTEAFF; CDR3 DNA: TGCGCCAGCAGCCAGGGTCCGGGGAGCATGAACACTGAAGCTTTCTTT
V gene: TRBV28; J gene: TRBJ2-7; clone size: .; D gene: TRBD1; CDR3 protein: CASSSGQGAYRQYF; CDR3 DNA: TGTGCCAGCAGTTCTGGACAGGGGGCATATCGGCAGTACTTC
V gene: TRBV5-1; J gene: TRBJ1-1; clone size: .; D gene: .; CDR3 protein: CASSFNRETEAFF; CDR3 DNA: TGCGCCAGCAGCTTTAACAGGGAAACTGAAGCTTTCTTT
V gene: TRBV7-2; J gene: TRBJ1-1; clone size: .; D gene: TRBD1; CDR3 protein: CASSVSGTGAFF; CDR3 DNA: TGTGCCAGCAGCGTTAGTGGGACAGGGGCTTTCTTT
V gene: TRBV29-1; J gene: TRBJ1-1; clone size: .; D gene: TRBD1; CDR3 protein: CSGSGQGMNTEAFF; CDR3 DNA: TGCAGCGGATCGGGACAGGGAATGAACACTGAAGCTTTCTTT